This passage covers 22 T cell receptor beta chains from one sample sequenced in a study of shared clonotypes between healthy human individuals. Profiling relied on immunoSEQ multiplex PCR, and the TCRdb table lists in-frame clones only, not all of them. Among roughly 2,500,000 clones listed, approximately 94% were seen once. Input material: naive CD4+ T cells from PBMCs. The subset was: CD45RA+ positively selected. All receptors derive from a man between 18 and 35 years old in good health. Some clones in this sample may be carry-over from other donors' samples.

This chain uses TRBV28 with TRBJ1-1; no clear D. V gave up 8 bases and J gave up 5 bases, with 6 bases separating them. CDR3 length: 10 amino acids. Germline CDR1 and CDR2: MDHEN and SYDVKM. CDR3: CASRQTEAFF. In DNA form, the CDR3 reads TGTGCCAGCCGCCAGACTGAAGCTTTCTTT.

In regard to this clone: Other DNA sequences in this specimen translate into the identical CDR3. J is TRBJ1-5 and V is TRBV19; D remains ambiguous. The CDR3 has 14 amino acids. V dropped 5 bases and J dropped 1 base, with 9 bases sitting between them. From germline, CDR1 is LNHDA and CDR2 SQIVND (reference sequence). The CDR3, as DNA: TGTGCCAGTAGTGTACGAGGGAGCAATCAGCCCCAGCATTTT. Translation gives CASSVRGSNQPQHF.

Comment on this clone: Other DNA sequences in this specimen translate into the identical CDR3. V gene TRBV19 combines with J gene TRBJ2-6; D is uncertain. Per the germline V gene, CDR1 is LNHDA and CDR2 is SQIVND (reference sequence). The V end was cut by 6 bases, the J end by 0 bases, with 9 bases between. This CDR3 region has 15 residues. CDR3 sequence (DNA): TGTGCCAGTAGGCCCGGCTCCTCTGGGGCCAACGTCCTGACTTTC. It is translated as CASRPGSSGANVLTF.

The chain recombines TRBV5-1 with TRBJ2-3; 8 bases line up with TRBD1. CDR3 length: 16 residues. Trimming at V came to 4 bases and at J to 2 bases, leaving 9 bases not matched to a gene. Germline V gene lookup returns CDR1 SGHRS and CDR2 YFSETQ. CDR3 DNA: TGCGCCAGCAGCAAAGGACAGGGAATCTTCACAGATACGCAGTATTTT. Translating it yields CASSKGQGIFTDTQYF.

The chain couples TRBV19 to TRBJ2-2, with TRBD1 identical over 8 bases. The J segment lost 2 bases and the V segment lost 5 bases, leaving 4 bases of the junction unmatched. The CDR3 covers 15 residues. Germline CDR1 and CDR2: LNHDA and SQIVND (reference sequence). CDR3 bases: TGTGCCAGTAGTTACGGGACAGGTAACACCGGGGAGCTGTTTTTT. It codes for CASSYGTGNTGELFF.

The rearrangement links TRBV28 to TRBJ1-2; D possibly corresponds to TRBD1 (5 bases). Germline loops: CDR1 MDHEN, CDR2 SYDVKM. V lost 4 bases to trimming and J lost 0 bases, with 24 bases between them. The CDR3 has 19 amino acids. CDR3 sequence reads: CASSSPIWGSGGTNYGYTF. DNA for the CDR3: TGTGCCAGCAGTTCCCCTATCTGGGGGTCTGGCGGGACTAACTATGGCTACACCTTC.

V gene TRBV7-8 combines with J gene TRBJ1-2; D is unclear. Deletions cut 0 bases from V and 4 bases from J, with 15 bases between. The CDR3 covers 16 residues. CDR1 SGHVS and CDR2 FQNEAQ come from the germline V gene. The CDR3 DNA reads TGTGCCAGCAGCTTAGCTCCTACTGGGTTTCGCTATGGCTACACCTTC. This encodes CASSLAPTGFRYGYTF. Full variable domain (remainder filled in from reference TRBV7-8 and TRBJ1-2): GAGVSQSPRYKVAKRGQDVALRCDPISGHVSLFWYQQALGQGPEFLTYFQNEAQLDKSGLPSDRFFAERPEGSVSTLKIQRTQQEDSAVYLCASSLAPTGFRYGYTFGSGTRLTVV.

V and J are TRBV27 and TRBJ1-2, with D uncertain. This CDR3 has 14 amino acids. V lost 0 bases and J 8 bases, leaving 13 bases between the germline ends. Germline lookup yields CDR1 MNHEY and CDR2 SMNVEV (reference sequence). CDR3 in DNA: TGTGCCAGCAGTTTATCCCGGGGAGGGTTGGGCTACACCTTC. Amino acid sequence: CASSLSRGGLGYTF.

CDR3: CASSHNRVEGTQYF. The CDR3 DNA is TGCGCCAGCAGCCACAACAGGGTTGAAGGGACCCAGTACTTC. The chain joins TRBV4-1 to TRBJ2-5, with D possibly TRBD1 on 6 matching bases. V lost 3 bases to trimming and J lost 7 bases, with 15 bases between them. From germline, CDR1 is MGHRA and CDR2 YSYEKL. The CDR3 loop spans 14 amino acids.

J is TRBJ1-5 and V is TRBV4-3, with D possibly being TRBD1 (5 bases). The CDR3 loop spans 15 amino acids. Germline CDR1 LGHNA, CDR2 YSLEER. V was clipped by 6 bases and J by 5 bases, with 17 bases between them. Here the CDR3 reads CASSPGTESHQPQHF. The CDR3 DNA follows: TGCGCCAGCAGTCCCGGGACGGAATCTCATCAGCCCCAGCATTTT.

The chain has TRBV2 and TRBJ2-1; 10 bases align to TRBD2. The CDR3 consists of 13 residues. With 9 bases clipped from V and 8 bases from J, the junction kept 7 bases outside the gene matches. Germline V gene lookup returns CDR1 SNHLY and CDR2 FYNNEI. In DNA, the CDR3 is TGTGCCAGGGGGGAGGGGACTAGCGATGAGCAGTTCTTC. This gives the protein CARGEGTSDEQFF.

The V call is TRBV6-1, the J call TRBJ1-5, with 8 bases fitting TRBD1. In germline, CDR1 is MNHNS, CDR2 SASEGT. The CDR3 contains 15 residues. The J segment lost 6 bases and the V segment lost 5 bases, leaving 9 bases of the junction unmatched. The CDR3 sequence is CASSRAGTGGQPQHF. CDR3 coding DNA: TGTGCCAGCAGTAGGGCCGGGACAGGAGGTCAGCCCCAGCATTTT.

The chain is built from TRBV28 and TRBJ2-7; TRBD2 aligns across 12 bases. J lost 4 bases, V lost 3 bases, and 13 bases had no gene match. This CDR3 has 18 amino acids. Per germline, CDR1 MDHEN and CDR2 SYDVKM. This CDR3 is CASSLSPQLTSGRYEQYF. As DNA, the CDR3 is TGTGCCAGCAGTTTGTCCCCCCAATTGACTAGCGGGAGATACGAGCAGTACTTC.

This rearrangement joins TRBV11-3 to TRBJ2-2, with D tentatively TRBD1 or TRBD2 (5 bases each). The germline V gene encodes CDR1 SGHNT and CDR2 YENEEA. The V end lost 1 base, the J end lost 0 bases, and 9 bases lay between the germline ends. The CDR3 contains 16 residues. As DNA, the CDR3 is TGTGCCAGCAGCTTAGGAGGGGCGGCGAACACCGGGGAGCTGTTTTTT. It codes for CASSLGGAANTGELFF.

This clone showed up just once. The chain joins TRBV19 to TRBJ2-7; maybe TRBD1 (7 bases). From germline, CDR1 is LNHDA and CDR2 SQIVND (reference sequence). Trimming left V 0 bases short and J 0 bases short, with 15 bases between. The CDR3 runs 17 residues. CDR3 loop: CASSIDGGGPNSYEQYF. DNA of the CDR3: TGTGCCAGTAGTATAGATGGAGGGGGCCCTAACTCCTACGAGCAGTACTTC.

The chain is built from TRBV4-3 and TRBJ1-1, with TRBD1 as a possible D gene (5 bases). V was cut by 0 bases and J by 2 bases, with 10 bases left in between. In germline, CDR1 is LGHNA, CDR2 YSLEER. This CDR3 contains 15 residues. In nucleotides, the CDR3 is TGCGCCAGCAGCCAAGATCAGGGTGTAAACACTGAAGCTTTCTTT. The encoded protein is CASSQDQGVNTEAFF.

This chain links TRBV15 with TRBJ2-4; the match to TRBD2 covers 10 bases. Germline-derived CDR1 and CDR2 are LNHNV and YYDKDF (reference sequence). The CDR3 is 16 residues long. With V trimmed by 5 bases and J by 5 bases, 9 bases remained unmatched. The CDR3 protein is CATSGGLAGEENIQYF. The CDR3 region has the DNA TGTGCCACCAGCGGTGGTCTAGCGGGAGAGGAAAACATTCAGTACTTC.

This sequence joins TRBV11-3 and TRBJ2-1; 12 positions match TRBD2. CDR3 length: 15 amino acids. Germline V lookup: CDR1 SGHNT, CDR2 YENEEA. J was trimmed by 6 bases and V by 6 bases; bases with no gene match: 6. The CDR3 here is CASSSTSGRFNEQFF. CDR3 DNA: TGTGCCAGCAGTTCGACTAGCGGGAGATTCAATGAGCAGTTCTTC.

This sequence joins TRBV5-1 and TRBJ2-3; D call uncertain. Germline lookup yields CDR1 SGHRS and CDR2 YFSETQ. Trimming left V 0 bases short and J 8 bases short, with 19 bases between. The CDR3 extends over 16 amino acids. The CDR3 DNA sequence: TGCGCCAGCAGCTTGGCCCCCCTGGTCGTCGCTGGTACGCAGTATTTT. It encodes CASSLAPLVVAGTQYF.

The chain is built from TRBV19 and TRBJ2-6, with D uncertain. Trimming took 6 bases from V and 0 from J, leaving 9 bases between them. Germline V gene lookup returns CDR1 LNHDA and CDR2 SQIVND (reference sequence). This CDR3 is 15 amino acids long. The CDR3 DNA follows: TGTGCCAGTAGCACAATAGCCTCTGGGGCCAACGTCCTGACTTTC. Encoded protein: CASSTIASGANVLTF.

Remarks on this clone: This same CDR3 is encoded by further DNA sequences in the sample. This chain links TRBV18 with TRBJ1-5; D gene uncertain. Germline V gives CDR1 KGHSH, CDR2 LQKENI. V was shortened by 3 bases and J by 6 bases, with 9 bases between the two germline ends. The CDR3 covers 13 residues. The CDR3 reads CASSPGSGQPQHF. The CDR3 DNA sequence: TGTGCCAGCTCACCTGGCTCGGGTCAGCCCCAGCATTTT.

This sequence joins TRBV19 and TRBJ2-3; 12 positions match TRBD2. Unmatched junction bases numbered 12, after V lost 4 bases and J lost 4 bases. Germline V gene sequence: CDR1 LNHDA, CDR2 SQIVND (reference sequence). The CDR3 runs to 18 residues. CDR3 in DNA: TGTGCCAGTAGTACGGGCTTCCTAGCGGGAGGGATTGCAGATACGCAGTATTTT. Translating gives CASSTGFLAGGIADTQYF.